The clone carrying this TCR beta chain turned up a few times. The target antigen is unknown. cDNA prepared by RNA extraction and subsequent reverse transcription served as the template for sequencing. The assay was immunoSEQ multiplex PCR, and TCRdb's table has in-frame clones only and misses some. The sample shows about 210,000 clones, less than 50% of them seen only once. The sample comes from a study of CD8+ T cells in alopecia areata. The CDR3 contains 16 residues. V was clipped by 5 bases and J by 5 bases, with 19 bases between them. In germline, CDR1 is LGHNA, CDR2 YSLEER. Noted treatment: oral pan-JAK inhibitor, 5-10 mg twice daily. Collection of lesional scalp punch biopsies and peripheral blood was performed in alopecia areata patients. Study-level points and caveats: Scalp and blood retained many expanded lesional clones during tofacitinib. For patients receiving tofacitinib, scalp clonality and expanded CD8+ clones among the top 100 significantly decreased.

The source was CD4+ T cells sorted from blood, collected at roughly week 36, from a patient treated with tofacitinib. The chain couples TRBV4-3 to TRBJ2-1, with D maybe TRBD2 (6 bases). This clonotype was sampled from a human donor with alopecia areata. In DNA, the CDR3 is TGCGCCAGCAGCAAAAAACTAGCCCAGATACACAATGAGCAGTTCTTC. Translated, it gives CASSKKLAQIHNEQFF.